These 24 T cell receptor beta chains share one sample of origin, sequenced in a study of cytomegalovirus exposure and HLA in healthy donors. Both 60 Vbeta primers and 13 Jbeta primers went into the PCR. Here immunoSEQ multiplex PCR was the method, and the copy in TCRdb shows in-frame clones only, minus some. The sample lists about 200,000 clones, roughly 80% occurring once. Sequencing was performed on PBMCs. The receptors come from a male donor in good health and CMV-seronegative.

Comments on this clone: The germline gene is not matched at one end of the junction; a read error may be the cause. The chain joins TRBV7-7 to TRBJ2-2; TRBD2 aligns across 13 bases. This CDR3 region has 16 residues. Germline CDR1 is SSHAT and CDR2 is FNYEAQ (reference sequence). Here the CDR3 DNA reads TGTGCTAGCAGCGCCCGGACTAGCGGGAGACCCGGGGAGCTGTTTTTT. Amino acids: CASSARTSGRPGELFF.

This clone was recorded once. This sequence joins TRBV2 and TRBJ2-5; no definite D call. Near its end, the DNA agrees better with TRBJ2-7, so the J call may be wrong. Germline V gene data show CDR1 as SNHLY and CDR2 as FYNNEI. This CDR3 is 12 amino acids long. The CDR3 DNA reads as TGTGCCAGAGGTGGAAGCGCCTACGAGCAGTACTTC. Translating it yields CARGGSAYEQYF.

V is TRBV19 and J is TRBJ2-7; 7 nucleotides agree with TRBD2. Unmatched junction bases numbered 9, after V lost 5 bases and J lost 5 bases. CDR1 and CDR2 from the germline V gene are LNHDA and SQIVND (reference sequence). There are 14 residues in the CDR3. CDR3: CASSWGGKVNEQYF. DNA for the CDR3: TGTGCCAGTAGTTGGGGGGGTAAGGTCAACGAGCAGTACTTC.

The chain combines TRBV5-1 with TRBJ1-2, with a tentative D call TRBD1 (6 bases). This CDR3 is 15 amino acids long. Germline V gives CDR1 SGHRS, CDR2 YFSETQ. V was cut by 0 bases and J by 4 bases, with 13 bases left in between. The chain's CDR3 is CASSLVPGEAYGYTF. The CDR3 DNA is TGCGCCAGCAGCTTGGTGCCAGGGGAAGCCTATGGCTACACCTTC.

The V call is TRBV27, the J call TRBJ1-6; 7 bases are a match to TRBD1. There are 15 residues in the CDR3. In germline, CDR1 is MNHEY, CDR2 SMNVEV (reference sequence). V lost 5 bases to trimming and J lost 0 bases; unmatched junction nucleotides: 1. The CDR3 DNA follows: TGTGCCAGCAGTGGGACAGTCTCCTATAATTCACCCCTCCACTTT. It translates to CASSGTVSYNSPLHF.

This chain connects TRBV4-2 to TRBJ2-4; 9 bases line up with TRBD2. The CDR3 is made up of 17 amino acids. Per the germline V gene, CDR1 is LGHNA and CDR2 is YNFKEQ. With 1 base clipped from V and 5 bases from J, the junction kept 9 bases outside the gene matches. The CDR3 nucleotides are TGTGCCAGCAGCCAAGTTCCGGCGGGAGGGCGCGAAAACATTCAGTACTTC. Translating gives CASSQVPAGGRENIQYF.

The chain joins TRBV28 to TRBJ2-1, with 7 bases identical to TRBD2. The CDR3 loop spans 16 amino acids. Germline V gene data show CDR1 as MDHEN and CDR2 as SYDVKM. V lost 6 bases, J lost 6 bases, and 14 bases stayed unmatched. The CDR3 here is CASRTEGGSGVNEQFF. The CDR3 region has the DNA TGTGCCAGCAGGACCGAGGGCGGGAGCGGAGTCAATGAGCAGTTCTTC.

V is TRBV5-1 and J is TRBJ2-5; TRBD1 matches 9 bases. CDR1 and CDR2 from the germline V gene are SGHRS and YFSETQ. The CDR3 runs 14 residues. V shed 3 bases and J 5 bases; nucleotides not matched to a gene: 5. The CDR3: CASSWGTGRETQYF. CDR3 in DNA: TGCGCCAGCAGCTGGGGGACAGGGCGGGAGACCCAGTACTTC.

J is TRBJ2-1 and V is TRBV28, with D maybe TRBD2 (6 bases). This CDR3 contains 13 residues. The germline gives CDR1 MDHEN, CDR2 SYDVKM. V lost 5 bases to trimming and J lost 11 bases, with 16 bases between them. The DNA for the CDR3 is TGTGCCAGCAGTCAGTCCGAGGACTACAAGCAGTTCTTC. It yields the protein CASSQSEDYKQFF.

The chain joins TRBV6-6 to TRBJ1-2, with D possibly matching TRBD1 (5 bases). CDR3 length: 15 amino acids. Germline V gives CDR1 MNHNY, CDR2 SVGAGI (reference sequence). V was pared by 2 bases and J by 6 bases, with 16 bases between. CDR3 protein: CASSYDPQGRNGYTF. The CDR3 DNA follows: TGTGCCAGCAGTTACGACCCCCAGGGAAGGAATGGCTACACCTTC.

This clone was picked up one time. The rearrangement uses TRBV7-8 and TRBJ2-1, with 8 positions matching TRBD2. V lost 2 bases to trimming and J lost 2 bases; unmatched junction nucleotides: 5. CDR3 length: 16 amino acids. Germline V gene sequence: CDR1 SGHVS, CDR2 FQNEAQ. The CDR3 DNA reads TGTGCCAGCAGCTTAACGGGAGGGGGGACCTACAATGAGCAGTTCTTC. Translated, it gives CASSLTGGGTYNEQFF.

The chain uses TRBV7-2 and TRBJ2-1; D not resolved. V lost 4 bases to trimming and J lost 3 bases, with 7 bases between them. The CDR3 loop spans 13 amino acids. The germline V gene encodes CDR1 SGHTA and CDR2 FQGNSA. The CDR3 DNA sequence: TGTGCCAGCAGCTCATCCGGCTACAATGAGCAGTTCTTC. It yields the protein CASSSSGYNEQFF. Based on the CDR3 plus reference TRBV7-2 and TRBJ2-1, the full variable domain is GAGVSQSPSNKVTEKGKDVELRCDPISGHTALYWYRQSLGQGLEFLIYFQGNSAPDKSGLPSDRFSAERTGGSVSTLTIQRTQQEDSAVYLCASSSSGYNEQFFGPGTRLTVL.

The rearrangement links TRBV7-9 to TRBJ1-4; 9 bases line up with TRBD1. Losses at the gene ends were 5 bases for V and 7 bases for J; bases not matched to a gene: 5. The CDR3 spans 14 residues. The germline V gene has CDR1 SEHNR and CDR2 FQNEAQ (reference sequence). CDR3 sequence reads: CASSPQGAGEKLFF. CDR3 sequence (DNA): TGTGCCAGCAGCCCACAGGGGGCCGGTGAAAAACTGTTTTTT.

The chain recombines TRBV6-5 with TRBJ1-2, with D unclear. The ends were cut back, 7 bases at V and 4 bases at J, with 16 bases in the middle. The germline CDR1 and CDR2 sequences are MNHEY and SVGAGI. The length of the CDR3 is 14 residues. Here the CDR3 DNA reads TGTGCCAGCACCCAAGGGAGAGGTGCCTATGGCTACACCTTC. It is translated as CASTQGRGAYGYTF.

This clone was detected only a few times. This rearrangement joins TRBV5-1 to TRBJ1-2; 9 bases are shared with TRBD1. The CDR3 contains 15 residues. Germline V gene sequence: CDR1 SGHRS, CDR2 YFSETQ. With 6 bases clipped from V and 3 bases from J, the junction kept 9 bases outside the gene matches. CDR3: CASTSTGGADYGYTF. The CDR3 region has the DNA TGCGCCAGCACCTCAACAGGGGGCGCGGACTATGGCTACACCTTC. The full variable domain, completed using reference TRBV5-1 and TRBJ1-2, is KAGVTQTPRYLIKTRGQQVTLSCSPISGHRSVSWYQQTPGQGLQFLFEYFSETQRNKGNFPGRFSGRQFSNSRSEMNVSTLELGDSALYLCASTSTGGADYGYTFGSGTRLTVV.

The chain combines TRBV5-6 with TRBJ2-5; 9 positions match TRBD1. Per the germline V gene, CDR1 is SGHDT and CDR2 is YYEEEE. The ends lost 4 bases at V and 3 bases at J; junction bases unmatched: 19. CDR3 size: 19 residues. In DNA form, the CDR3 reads TGTGCCAGCAGCCCTTCTGTTATCAAAGGGACAGGGCAAGAAGAGACCCAGTACTTC. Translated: CASSPSVIKGTGQEETQYF.

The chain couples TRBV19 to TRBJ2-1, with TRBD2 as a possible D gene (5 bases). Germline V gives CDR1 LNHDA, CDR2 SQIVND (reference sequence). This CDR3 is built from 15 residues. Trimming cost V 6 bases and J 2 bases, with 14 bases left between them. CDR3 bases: TGTGCCAGTAGCGTAATCGGAGGAACCTACAATGAGCAGTTCTTC. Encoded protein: CASSVIGGTYNEQFF. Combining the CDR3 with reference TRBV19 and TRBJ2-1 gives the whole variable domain DGGITQSPKYLFRKEGQNVTLSCEQNLNHDAMYWYRQDPGQGLRLIYYSQIVNDFQKGDIAEGYSVSREKKESFPLTVTSAQKNPTAFYLCASSVIGGTYNEQFFGPGTRLTVL.

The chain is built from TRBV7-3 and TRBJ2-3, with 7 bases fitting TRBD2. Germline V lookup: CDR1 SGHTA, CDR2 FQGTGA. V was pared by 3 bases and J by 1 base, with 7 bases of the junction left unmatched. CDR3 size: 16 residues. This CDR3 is CASSLAAGLGTDTQYF. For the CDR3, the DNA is TGTGCCAGCAGCTTGGCAGCGGGACTCGGCACAGATACGCAGTATTTT.

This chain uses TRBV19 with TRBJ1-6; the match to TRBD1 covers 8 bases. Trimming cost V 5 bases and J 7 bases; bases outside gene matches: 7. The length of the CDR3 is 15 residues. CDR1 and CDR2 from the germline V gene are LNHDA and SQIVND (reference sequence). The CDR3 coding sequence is TGTGCCAGTAGTGGAGGACAGGGCGGGAATTCACCCCTCCACTTT. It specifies CASSGGQGGNSPLHF.

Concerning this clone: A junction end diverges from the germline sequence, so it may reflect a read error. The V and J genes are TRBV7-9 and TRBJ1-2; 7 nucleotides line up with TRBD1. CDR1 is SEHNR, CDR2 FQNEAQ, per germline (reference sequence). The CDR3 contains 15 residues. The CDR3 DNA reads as TGTTCCAGCAGCGGGGGACAGAGCCCTAACTATGGCTACACCTTC. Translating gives CSSSGGQSPNYGYTF. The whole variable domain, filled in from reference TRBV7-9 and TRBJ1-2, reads DTGVSQNPRHKITKRGQNVTFRCDPISEHNRLYWYRQTLGQGPEFLTYFQNEAQLEKSRLLSDRFSAERPKGSFSTLEIQRTEQGDSAMYLCSSSGGQSPNYGYTFGSGTRLTVV.

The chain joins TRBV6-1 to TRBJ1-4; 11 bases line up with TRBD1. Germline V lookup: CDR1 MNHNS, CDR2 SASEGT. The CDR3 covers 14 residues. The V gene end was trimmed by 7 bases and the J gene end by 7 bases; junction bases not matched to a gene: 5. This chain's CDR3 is CASTLDRGREKLFF. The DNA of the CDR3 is TGTGCCAGCACTCTGGACAGGGGGCGTGAAAAACTGTTTTTT.

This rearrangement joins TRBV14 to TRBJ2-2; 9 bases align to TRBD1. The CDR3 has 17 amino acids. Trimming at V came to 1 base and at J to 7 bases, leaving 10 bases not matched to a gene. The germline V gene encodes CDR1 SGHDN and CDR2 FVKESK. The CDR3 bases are TGTGCCAGCAGCCAAGTGATCGGACAGGGGCAGGGCGGGGAGCTGTTTTTT. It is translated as CASSQVIGQGQGGELFF.

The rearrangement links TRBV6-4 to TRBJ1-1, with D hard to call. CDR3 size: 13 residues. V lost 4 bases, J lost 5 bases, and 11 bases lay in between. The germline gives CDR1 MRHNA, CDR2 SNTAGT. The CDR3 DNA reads TGTGCCAGCAGTGGAGGAGATGTAACTGAAGCTTTCTTT. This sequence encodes CASSGGDVTEAFF.

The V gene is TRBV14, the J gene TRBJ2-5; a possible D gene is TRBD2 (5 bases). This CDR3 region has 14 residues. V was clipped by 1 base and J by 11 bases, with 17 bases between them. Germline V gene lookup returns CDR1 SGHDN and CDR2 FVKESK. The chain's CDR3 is CASSQVVHTGEQYF. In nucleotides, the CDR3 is TGTGCCAGCAGCCAAGTCGTACACACCGGGGAGCAGTACTTC. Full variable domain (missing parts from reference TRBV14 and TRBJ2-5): EAGVTQFPSHSVIEKGQTVTLRCDPISGHDNLYWYRRVMGKEIKFLLHFVKESKQDESGMPNNRFLAERTGGTYSTLKVQPAELEDSGVYFCASSQVVHTGEQYFGPGTRLLVL.